A single sample is the source of the 3 T cell receptor beta chains below, sequenced in a study of OX40 agonist ivuxolimab in advanced cancers. The method was immunoSEQ multiplex PCR; TCRdb's version includes in-frame clones alone and lacks a portion of them. This sample has around 11,000 clones, with about two thirds found just once. Sequencing was performed on CD4+ or CD8+ T cells sorted from blood, taken in a trial of the OX40 agonist ivuxolimab. These receptors all come from an adult with an advanced solid tumor such as melanoma, head and neck, liver or kidney cancer.

Points on this clone: The germline gene is not matched at one end of the junction; a read error may be the cause. The CDR3 nucleotides read TGTGCTAGCAGCTTAGCTTGGCAACTGCACTCCTACGAGCAGTACTTC. It encodes CASSLAWQLHSYEQYF. The gene calls are TRBV7-7 and TRBJ2-7; D uncertain. Germline V CDR1 and CDR2: SSHAT, FNYEAQ (reference sequence). CDR3 length: 16 amino acids. Using reference TRBV7-7 and TRBJ2-7 for the parts outside the CDR3, the full variable domain is GAGVSQSPRYKVTKRGQDVTLRCDPISSHATLYWYQQALGQGPEFLTYFNYEAQPDKSGLPSDRFSAERPEGSISTLTIQRTEQRDSAMYRCASSLAWQLHSYEQYFGPGTRLTVT.

This clone turned up a few times. The V call is TRBV6-1, the J call TRBJ2-7, with D possibly matching TRBD2 (6 bases). Germline loops: CDR1 MNHNS, CDR2 SASEGT. This CDR3 contains 12 residues. With 5 bases removed from V and 7 bases from J, the gap between germline ends came to 12 bases. CDR3 amino acids: CASSLGTREQYF. The CDR3 bases are TGTGCCAGCAGTCTCGGGACTCGTGAGCAGTACTTC.

This clone was found many times. The chain has TRBV13 and TRBJ2-2; D is unclear. V was pared by 5 bases and J by 5 bases, with 12 bases between. Germline assignment: CDR1 PRHDT and CDR2 FYEKMQ (reference sequence). The CDR3 is 14 residues long. CDR3 protein: CASSLSGETGELFF. The CDR3 nucleotides are TGTGCCAGCAGCCTCAGTGGGGAAACCGGGGAGCTGTTTTTT.